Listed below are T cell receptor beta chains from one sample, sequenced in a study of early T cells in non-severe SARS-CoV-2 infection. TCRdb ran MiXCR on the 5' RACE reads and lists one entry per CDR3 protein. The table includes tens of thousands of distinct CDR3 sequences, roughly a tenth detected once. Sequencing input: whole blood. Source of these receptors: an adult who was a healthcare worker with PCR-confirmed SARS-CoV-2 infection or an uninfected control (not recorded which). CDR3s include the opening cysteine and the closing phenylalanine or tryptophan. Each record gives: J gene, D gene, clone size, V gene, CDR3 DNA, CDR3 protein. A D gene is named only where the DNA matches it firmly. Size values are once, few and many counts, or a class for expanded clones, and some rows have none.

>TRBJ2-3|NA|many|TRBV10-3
TGTGCCATCAGTGAGTCAAAGAAGAGAGAAGGATCCACAGATACGCAGTATTTT
CAISESKKREGSTDTQYF
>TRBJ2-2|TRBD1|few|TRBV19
TGTGCCAGTAAGGGACAGCGACTGAACACCGGGGAGCTGTTTTTT
CASKGQRLNTGELFF
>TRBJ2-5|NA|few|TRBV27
TGTGCCAGCAGTCCACGCAGGAGGGAGACCCAGTACTTC
CASSPRRRETQYF
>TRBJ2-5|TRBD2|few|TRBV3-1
TGTGCCAGCAGCCACGCCCGGACTAGCGGACAAGAGACCCAGTACTTC
CASSHARTSGQETQYF
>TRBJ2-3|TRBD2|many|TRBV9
TGTGCCAGCAGCGTTGGACTAGCGGGGGGAGATACGCAGTATTTT
CASSVGLAGGDTQYF
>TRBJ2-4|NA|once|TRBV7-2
TGTGCCAGCAGCTCGGGTGGGTGGACAAACGTCGGCAAAAACATTCAGTACTTC
CASSSGGWTNVGKNIQYF
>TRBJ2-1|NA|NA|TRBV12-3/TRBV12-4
TGTGCCAGCAGTGCCCGGACCGGGGACAATGAGCAGTTCTTC
CASSARTGDNEQFF
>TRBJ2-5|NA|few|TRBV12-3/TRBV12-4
TGTGCCAGCAGTCCCAGGGATTTACAAGAGACCCAGTACTTC
CASSPRDLQETQYF
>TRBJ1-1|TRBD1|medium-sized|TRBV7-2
TGTGCCAGCAGCCCATCTTCAGGGGGAGCTTTCTTT
CASSPSSGGAFF
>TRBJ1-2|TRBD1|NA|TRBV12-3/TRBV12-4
TGTGCCAGCAGGAAGACAGGGGGCCTTAACTATGGCTACACCTTC
CASRKTGGLNYGYTF
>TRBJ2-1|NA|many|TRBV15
TGTGCCACCAGCAGACAGTACAATGAGCAGTTCTTC
CATSRQYNEQFF